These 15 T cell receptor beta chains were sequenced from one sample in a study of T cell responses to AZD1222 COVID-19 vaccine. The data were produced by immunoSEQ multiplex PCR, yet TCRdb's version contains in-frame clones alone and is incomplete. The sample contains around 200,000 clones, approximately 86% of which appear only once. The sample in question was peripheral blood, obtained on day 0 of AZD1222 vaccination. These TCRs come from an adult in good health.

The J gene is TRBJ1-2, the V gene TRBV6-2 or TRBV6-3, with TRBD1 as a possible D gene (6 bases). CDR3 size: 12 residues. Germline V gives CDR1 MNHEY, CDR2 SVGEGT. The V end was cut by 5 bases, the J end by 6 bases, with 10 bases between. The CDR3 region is CASSLRQDGYTF. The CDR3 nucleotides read TGTGCCAGCAGTCTGCGACAGGATGGCTACACCTTC.

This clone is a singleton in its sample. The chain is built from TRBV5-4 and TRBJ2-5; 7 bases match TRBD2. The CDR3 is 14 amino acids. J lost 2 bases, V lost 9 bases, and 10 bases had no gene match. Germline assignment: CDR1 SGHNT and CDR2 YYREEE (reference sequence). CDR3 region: CAISILAKQETQYF. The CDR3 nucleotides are TGTGCCATCTCGATACTAGCGAAACAAGAGACCCAGTACTTC.

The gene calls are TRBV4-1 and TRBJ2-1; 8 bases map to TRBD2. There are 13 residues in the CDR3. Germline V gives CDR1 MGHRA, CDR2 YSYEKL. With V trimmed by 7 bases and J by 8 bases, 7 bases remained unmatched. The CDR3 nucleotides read TGCGCCAGCAAGGGACTAGGGCAGTATGAGCAGTTCTTC. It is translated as CASKGLGQYEQFF.

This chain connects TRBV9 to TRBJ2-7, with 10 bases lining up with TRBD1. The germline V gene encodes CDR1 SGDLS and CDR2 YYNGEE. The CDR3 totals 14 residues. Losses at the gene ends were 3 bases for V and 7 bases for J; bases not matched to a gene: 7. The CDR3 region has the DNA TGTGCCAGCAGCGCCGACAGGGGGCGCGGGGAGCAGTACTTC. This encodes CASSADRGRGEQYF.

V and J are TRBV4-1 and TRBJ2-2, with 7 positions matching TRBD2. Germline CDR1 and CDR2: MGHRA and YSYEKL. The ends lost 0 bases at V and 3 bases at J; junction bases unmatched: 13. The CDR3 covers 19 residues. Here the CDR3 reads CASSQESSGAFSDTGELFF. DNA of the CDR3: TGCGCCAGCAGCCAAGAGTCAAGCGGGGCTTTTTCGGACACCGGGGAGCTGTTTTTT.

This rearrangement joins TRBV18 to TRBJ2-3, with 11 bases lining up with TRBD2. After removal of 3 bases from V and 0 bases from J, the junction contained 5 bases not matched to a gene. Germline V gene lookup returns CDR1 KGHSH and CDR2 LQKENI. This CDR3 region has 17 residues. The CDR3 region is CASSPRTSGHSTDTQYF. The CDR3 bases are TGTGCCAGCTCACCCCGGACTAGCGGGCATAGCACAGATACGCAGTATTTT. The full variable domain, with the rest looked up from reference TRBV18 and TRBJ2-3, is NAGVMQNPRHLVRRRGQEARLRCSPMKGHSHVYWYRQLPEEGLKFMVYLQKENIIDESGMPKERFSAEFPKEGPSILRIQQVVRGDSAAYFCASSPRTSGHSTDTQYFGPGTRLTVL.

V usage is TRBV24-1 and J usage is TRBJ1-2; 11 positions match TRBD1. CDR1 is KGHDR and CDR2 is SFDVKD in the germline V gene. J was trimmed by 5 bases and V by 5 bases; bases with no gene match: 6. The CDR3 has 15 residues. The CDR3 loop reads CATSANGQGAYGYTF. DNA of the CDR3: TGTGCCACCAGTGCCAACGGACAGGGGGCGTATGGCTACACCTTC.

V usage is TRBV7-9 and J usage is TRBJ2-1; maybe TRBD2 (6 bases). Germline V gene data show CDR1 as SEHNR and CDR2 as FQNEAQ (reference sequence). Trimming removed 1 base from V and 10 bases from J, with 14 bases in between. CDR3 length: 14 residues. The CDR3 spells CASSLGTTIWEQFF. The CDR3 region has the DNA TGTGCCAGCAGCTTAGGGACTACCATCTGGGAGCAGTTCTTC.

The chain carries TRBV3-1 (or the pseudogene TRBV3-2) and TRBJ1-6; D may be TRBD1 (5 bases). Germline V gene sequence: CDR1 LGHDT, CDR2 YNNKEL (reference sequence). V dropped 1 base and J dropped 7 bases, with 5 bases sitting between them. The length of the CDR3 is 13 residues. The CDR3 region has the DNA TGTGCCAGCAGCCAAGGGGGGAATTCACCCCTCCACTTT. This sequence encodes CASSQGGNSPLHF.

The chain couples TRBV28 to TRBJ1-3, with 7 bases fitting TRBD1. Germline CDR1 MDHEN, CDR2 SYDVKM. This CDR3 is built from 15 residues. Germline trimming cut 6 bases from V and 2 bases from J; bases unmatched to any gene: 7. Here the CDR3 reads CASRDTGAAGNTIYF. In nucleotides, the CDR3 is TGTGCCAGCAGGGACACAGGGGCGGCTGGAAACACCATATATTTT.

Here the CDR3 DNA reads TGTGCCAGCAGTATAAGCTCTGGGGCCAACGTCCTGACTTTC. It codes for CASSISSGANVLTF. The genes are TRBV6-2 or TRBV6-3 and TRBJ2-6; D gene unclear. V was clipped by 5 bases and J by 0 bases, with 5 bases between them. The germline gives CDR1 MNHEY, CDR2 SVGEGT. The CDR3 loop spans 14 amino acids.

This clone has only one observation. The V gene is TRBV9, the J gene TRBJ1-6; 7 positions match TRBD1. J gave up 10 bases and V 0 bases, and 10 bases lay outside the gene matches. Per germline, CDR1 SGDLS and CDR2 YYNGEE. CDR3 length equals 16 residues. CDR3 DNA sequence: TGTGCCAGCAGCGTAGCTGCGACAGGGATAGGGTCACCCCTCCACTTT. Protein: CASSVAATGIGSPLHF.

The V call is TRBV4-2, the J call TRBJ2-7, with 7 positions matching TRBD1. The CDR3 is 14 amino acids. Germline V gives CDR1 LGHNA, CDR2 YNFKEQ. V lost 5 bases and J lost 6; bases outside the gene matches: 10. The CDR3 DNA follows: TGTGCCAGCAGCGCCCCTGACAGGGTGAGCGAGCAGTACTTC. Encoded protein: CASSAPDRVSEQYF.

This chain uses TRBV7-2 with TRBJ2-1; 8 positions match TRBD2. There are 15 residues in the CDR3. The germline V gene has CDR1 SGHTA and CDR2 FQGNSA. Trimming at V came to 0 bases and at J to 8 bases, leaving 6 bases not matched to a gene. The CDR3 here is CASSLAGGAGDEQFF. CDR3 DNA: TGTGCCAGCAGCTTAGCCGGGGGGGCCGGGGATGAGCAGTTCTTC.

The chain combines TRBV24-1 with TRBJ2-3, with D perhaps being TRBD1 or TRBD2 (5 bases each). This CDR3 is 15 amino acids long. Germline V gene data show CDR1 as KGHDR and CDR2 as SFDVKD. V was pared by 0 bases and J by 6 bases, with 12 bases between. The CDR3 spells CATSDLPGTTDTQYF. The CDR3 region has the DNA TGTGCCACCAGTGATTTGCCGGGGACCACTGATACGCAGTATTTT.